These T cell receptor beta chains were read from a single sample in a study of T cell responses to AZD1222 COVID-19 vaccine. The protocol was immunoSEQ multiplex PCR, while the TCRdb copy is restricted to in-frame clones and leaves out a portion. The data hold 66,000 or so clones, with about 88% observed a single time. The sequencing here drew on peripheral blood, taken on day 0 of AZD1222 vaccination. The receptors originated from an adult in good health. CDR3s include the opening cysteine and the closing phenylalanine or tryptophan. Each record gives: J gene, clone size, V gene, D gene, CDR3 protein, CDR3 DNA. The D gene is left open where the match is weak. Clone size appears in some rows only: once, few, many, or a class for an expanded clone.

TRBJ1-1 . TRBV5-1 . CASSLGDRTAHTEAFF TGCGCCAGCAGCTTGGGGGACCGGACGGCCCACACTGAAGCTTTCTTT
TRBJ1-5 . TRBV6-2/TRBV6-3 . CASSYGQTLNQPQHF TGTGCCAGCAGTTATGGGCAGACCCTCAATCAGCCCCAGCATTTT
TRBJ2-1 . TRBV7-3 TRBD2 CASSPRGLAGGGVSYNEQFF TGTGCCAGCAGTCCTAGAGGACTAGCGGGAGGAGGGGTGTCCTACAATGAGCAGTTCTTC
TRBJ2-7 . TRBV28 TRBD2 CASSPGVAGTYEQYF TGTGCCAGCAGCCCAGGGGTAGCGGGAACCTACGAGCAGTACTTC
TRBJ2-1 . TRBV6-2/TRBV6-3 . CASSYAAAYNEQFF TGTGCCAGCAGTTACGCGGCAGCATACAATGAGCAGTTCTTC
TRBJ1-2 . TRBV4-1 TRBD1 CASSPWTGSNYGYTF TGCGCCAGCAGCCCTTGGACAGGGTCTAACTATGGCTACACCTTC
TRBJ1-4 . TRBV2 TRBD1 CASSEDRVNEKLFF TGTGCCAGCAGCGAGGACAGGGTCAATGAAAAACTGTTTTTT
TRBJ2-7 once TRBV4-1 . CASSQAGLRSSYEQYF TGCGCCAGCAGCCAAGCTGGTTTGAGGAGCTCCTACGAGCAGTACTTC
TRBJ2-3 . TRBV9 TRBD1 CASSQEGQGLMDTQYF TGTGCCAGCAGCCAAGAGGGACAGGGGCTGATGGATACGCAGTATTTT
TRBJ1-2 . TRBV24-1 . CATSDSDRSGYTF TGTGCCACCAGTGATTCCGACAGGTCGGGCTACACCTTC
TRBJ2-5 . TRBV19 TRBD1 CASSSVSSGTVETQYF TGTGCCAGTAGTTCCGTCTCTTCAGGGACAGTAGAGACCCAGTACTTC
TRBJ1-1 . TRBV5-1 . CASSLDAVRNTEAFF TGCGCCAGCAGCTTGGATGCAGTCCGGAACACTGAAGCTTTCTTT
TRBJ2-3 . TRBV9 . CASSVGSAADTQYF TGTGCCAGCAGCGTGGGGAGCGCCGCAGATACGCAGTATTTT
TRBJ1-1 . TRBV9 . CASSHQGASTEAFF TGTGCCAGCAGCCATCAGGGCGCTAGCACTGAAGCTTTCTTT
TRBJ1-6 once TRBV30 . CAWSVPGRDSPLHF TGTGCCTGGAGTGTACCCGGACGGGATTCACCCCTCCACTTT
TRBJ2-5 . TRBV7-6 TRBD2 CASSLAWTSYTETQYF TGTGCCAGCAGCTTAGCCTGGACTAGTTATACCGAGACCCAGTACTTC
TRBJ2-1 few TRBV19 TRBD2 CASSIGLAVYNEQFF TGTGCCAGTAGTATCGGACTAGCGGTTTACAATGAGCAGTTCTTC
TRBJ1-4 . TRBV27 . CASSLSLGGATNEKLFF TGTGCCAGCAGTTTATCTCTGGGGGGTGCAACTAATGAAAAACTGTTTTTT
TRBJ2-5 . TRBV24-1 TRBD2 CATSYISGRASGETQYF TGTGCCACCAGTTATATTAGCGGGAGGGCCTCAGGAGAGACCCAGTACTTC
TRBJ1-2 . TRBV4-3 . CASSQDRGGGYTF TGCGCCAGCAGCCAAGATCGGGGCGGGGGCTACACCTTC
TRBJ1-2 . TRBV7-3 . CASSLGANYGYTF TGTGCCAGCAGCTTGGGAGCTAACTATGGCTACACCTTC
TRBJ1-5 . TRBV19 TRBD1 CASSLAGTGGSNQPQHF TGTGCCAGTTCCCTAGCCGGGACAGGGGGCAGCAATCAGCCCCAGCATTTT
TRBJ1-6 . TRBV10-3 . CAISGDLNSPLHF TGTGCCATCAGTGGGGACCTTAATTCACCCCTCCACTTT
TRBJ1-5 . TRBV7-8 . CASSLVRQGYSNQPQHF TGTGCCAGCAGCTTAGTTAGGCAGGGCTATAGCAATCAGCCCCAGCATTTT
TRBJ1-2 . TRBV11-1 . CASSLGGPGSTYGYTF TGTGCCAGCAGCTTAGGAGGTCCCGGCAGCACCTATGGCTACACCTTC
TRBJ1-4 once TRBV7-2 . CASSLAARGRGNEKLFF TGTGCCAGCAGCTTAGCCGCCAGGGGAAGGGGTAATGAAAAACTGTTTTTT
TRBJ1-4 . TRBV15 . CATSLPGRVNEKLFF TGTGCCACCAGCTTACCGGGACGGGTTAATGAAAAACTGTTTTTT
TRBJ2-7 . TRBV27 . CASSSSRAYEQYF TGTGCCAGCAGTTCTAGCAGGGCCTACGAGCAGTACTTC
TRBJ1-1 . TRBV6-5 TRBD1 CASSYGRGTEAFF TGTGCCAGCAGTTACGGCAGGGGGACTGAAGCTTTCTTT
TRBJ2-5 . TRBV7-2 . CASSLGTDVETQYF TGTGCCAGCAGCTTAGGGACCGATGTAGAGACCCAGTACTTC
TRBJ2-3 . TRBV29-1 TRBD2 CSVGLAGSDTQYF TGCAGCGTTGGACTAGCGGGAAGTGATACGCAGTATTTT
TRBJ2-2 . TRBV6-1 TRBD2 CASSALTSGGARFVGELFF TGTGCCAGCAGTGCTTTGACTAGCGGGGGGGCCAGATTTGTCGGGGAGCTGTTTTTT
TRBJ1-4 . TRBV5-4 TRBD1 CASSRGWTGSEKLFF TGTGCCAGCAGCCGGGGCTGGACAGGGAGTGAAAAACTGTTTTTT
TRBJ1-6 . TRBV6-1 . CASSEASPYNSPLHF TGTGCCAGCAGTGAAGCCAGCCCCTATAATTCACCCCTCCACTTT
TRBJ1-6 . TRBV19 . CASRRQAINNSPLHF TGTGCCAGTAGGAGACAGGCTATCAATAATTCACCCCTCCACTTT
TRBJ1-3 . TRBV7-8 . CASLKGGAGGNTIYF TGTGCCAGCCTCAAGGGGGGGGCAGGTGGAAACACCATATATTTT
TRBJ2-1 . TRBV10-2 . CASTLASYNEQFF TGCGCCAGCACCCTGGCTAGCTACAATGAGCAGTTCTTC
TRBJ2-3 medium-sized TRBV9 TRBD2 CASSVRTSGIATDTQYF TGTGCCAGCAGCGTTAGGACTAGCGGGATAGCAACAGATACGCAGTATTTT
TRBJ1-4 . TRBV20-1 . CSAGKEKLFF TGCAGTGCTGGAAAGGAAAAACTGTTTTTT
TRBJ2-2 . TRBV14 . CASSPLLRGANTGELFF TGTGCCAGCAGCCCCTTATTGCGTGGAGCGAACACCGGGGAGCTGTTTTTT
TRBJ1-6 . TRBV7-3 . CASSSFSNSPLHF TGTGCCAGCAGCTCCTTCAGTAATTCACCCCTCCACTTT
TRBJ1-1 . TRBV18 . CASSPLNRGQVNTEAFF TGTGCCAGCTCACCACTTAATCGTGGACAAGTGAACACTGAAGCTTTCTTT
TRBJ1-2 . TRBV5-4 . CASSLSLSGIGPDYGYTF TGTGCCAGCAGCTTAAGTTTGTCAGGGATAGGTCCGGACTATGGCTACACCTTC
TRBJ2-2 . TRBV11-2 TRBD1 CASSRLTGVTGELFF TGTGCCAGCAGCCGATTGACAGGGGTGACCGGGGAGCTGTTTTTT
TRBJ2-7 . TRBV3-1/TRBV3-2 . CASSHTVYEQYF TGTGCCAGCAGCCATACAGTCTACGAGCAGTACTTC
TRBJ2-1 . TRBV5-1 . CASSLAAGFPSYNEQFF TGCGCCAGCAGCTTGGCAGCAGGGTTCCCCTCCTACAATGAGCAGTTCTTC
TRBJ1-5 . TRBV5-1 TRBD1 CASSPTGGLGQPQHF TGCGCCAGCAGCCCGACAGGGGGACTGGGGCAGCCCCAGCATTTT
TRBJ1-1 . TRBV12-3/TRBV12-4 . CASSSYGNTEAFF TGTGCCAGCAGTTCCTACGGGAACACTGAAGCTTTCTTT
TRBJ1-2 . TRBV30 TRBD1 CAWSVQGTALYGYTF TGTGCCTGGAGTGTACAAGGGACAGCTCTCTATGGCTACACCTTC
TRBJ2-1 . TRBV7-6 TRBD2 CASSARPPGSGRYNEQFF TGTGCCAGCAGCGCTAGGCCCCCAGGGAGCGGGAGGTACAATGAGCAGTTCTTC
TRBJ2-3 once TRBV9 . CASSIRLGSTDTQYF TGTGCCAGCAGTATACGATTGGGAAGCACAGATACGCAGTATTTT